This record covers a single T cell receptor (beta chain). The length of the CDR3 is 15 residues. The germline V gene has CDR1 LGHNA and CDR2 YSLEER. The junction had 3 bases not matched to a gene; V was cut back by 3 bases and J by 0 bases. The record originates from a study of control samples from healthy donors and cancer patients. Sequencing was performed with immunoSEQ multiplex PCR; in TCRdb, only in-frame clones are kept and a portion is missing. The table includes some 160,000 clones, 92% detected once. This sequence was found in a woman aged 25-40 years in good health. The rearrangement links TRBV4-3 to TRBJ2-3; the match to TRBD2 covers 7 bases. Sequencing input: blood. The CDR3 nucleotides read TGCGCCAGCAGCCAGGGCGGGGGTAGCACAGATACGCAGTATTTT. This gives the protein CASSQGGGSTDTQYF.